These T cell receptor beta chains were read from a single sample in a study of CD8 T cells in ankylosing spondylitis. MiXCR, run by TCRdb on the 5' RACE reads, gives a single entry per CDR3 protein. This repertoire shows about 160,000 distinct CDR3 sequences, 9.8% found once; its top ten account for more than 13%. The specimen was blood, either unsorted or a sorted T cell fraction (not recorded which). The receptors shown here come from a female donor with ankylosing spondylitis or in good health (not recorded which). CDR3s leave out the opening cysteine and the closing phenylalanine or tryptophan. The size of a clone is reported for some rows only, either as once, few or many, or as a class for expanded clones.

j_call clone_size v_call cdr3_aa
TRBJ2-1 few TRBV6-2/TRBV6-3 ASSPLRTEQF
TRBJ2-1 many TRBV9 ASSPRDNEQF
TRBJ2-1 NA TRBV4-3 ASSQESLAGGDENEQF
TRBJ1-2 NA TRBV29-1 SVEDSPLHGYT
TRBJ2-7 few TRBV2 ASSEAGRVGYEQY
TRBJ2-1 NA TRBV2 ASSSDAYNPYNEQF
TRBJ2-5 NA TRBV9 ASSVGLAGMGKETQY
TRBJ2-3 few TRBV27 ASQGGGTGATDTQY
TRBJ2-1 many TRBV24-1 ATSDLIEQF
TRBJ2-7 once TRBV14 ASSQGTSGVSYEQY
TRBJ2-7 many TRBV12-3/TRBV12-4 ASSFDRRSYEQY
TRBJ2-3 many TRBV15 ATSMDRGQDTQY
TRBJ1-2 NA TRBV5-6 ASSLGTVANYGYT
TRBJ2-7 NA TRBV4-1 ASSQGLGQGYEQY
TRBJ1-1 NA TRBV7-8 ASSSRGAEAF
TRBJ2-7 many TRBV20-1 SAKQGTEQY
TRBJ2-1 many TRBV24-1 ATSDRTSGYNEQF
TRBJ2-1 few TRBV7-9 ASSFQGDSYNEQF
TRBJ1-2 few TRBV6-2/TRBV6-3 ASRASGQGDRSYT
TRBJ1-6 few TRBV11-2 ASSLIGGAKLTPLH
TRBJ2-1 many TRBV19 ASSPTRLGGLYNEQF
TRBJ2-3 NA TRBV20-1 SARDQLASTDTQY
TRBJ2-5 many TRBV12-3/TRBV12-4 ANRLAGVIGETQY
TRBJ2-5 many TRBV5-1 ASRLGTGYQETQY
TRBJ2-7 NA TRBV7-9 ASGAGALYEQY
TRBJ2-1 many TRBV12-3/TRBV12-4 ASRSSLSNEQF
TRBJ1-5 NA TRBV2 ASSEGALGNQPQH
TRBJ2-1 NA TRBV6-2/TRBV6-3 ASSYSTSGGYNEQF
TRBJ1-1 NA TRBV13 ASSLSPRVSTEAF
TRBJ2-1 many TRBV7-6 ASSLVRGGLAGRAGEQF
TRBJ2-1 NA TRBV5-1 ASSYPGQEKNEQF
TRBJ1-2 NA TRBV7-2 ASSSEGWNDYGYT